This T cell receptor (beta chain) derives from a study of monozygotic twins with inflammatory bowel disease. Using eight separate reactions per sample, the authors generated cDNA. Template switching added UMIs carrying a 6-nucleotide sample barcode. Each CDR3 protein gets one entry in TCRdb, which reprocessed the 5' RACE reads and gives no DNA. In all, the sample yields about 450,000 distinct CDR3 sequences. The sequence came from a human donor with ulcerative colitis or Crohn's disease, or a healthy co-twin of an affected twin (not recorded which). The material sequenced was blood.

Here the CDR3 reads CASSPSPGAFNEQFF. This chain uses TRBV7-2 with TRBJ2-1; the TCRdb call, TRBD1, lacks DNA for checking. The CDR3 has 15 residues. Germline-derived CDR1 and CDR2 are SGHTA and FQGNSA.